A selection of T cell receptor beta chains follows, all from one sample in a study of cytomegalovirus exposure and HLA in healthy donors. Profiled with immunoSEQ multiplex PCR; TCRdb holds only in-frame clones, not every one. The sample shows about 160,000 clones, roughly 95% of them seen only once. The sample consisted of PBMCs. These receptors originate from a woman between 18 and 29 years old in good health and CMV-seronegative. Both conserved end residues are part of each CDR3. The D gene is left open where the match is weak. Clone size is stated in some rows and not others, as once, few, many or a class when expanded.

cdr3_nt: TGTGCCAGCAGTAGCCGGGACAGGGATGGCTACACCTTC
cdr3_aa: CASSSRDRDGYTF
d_call: TRBD1
v_call: TRBV6-5
j_call: TRBJ1-2
clone_size: NA

cdr3_nt: TGTGCCAGCACCCGGACTAGCGGGGGATTTTTT
cdr3_aa: CASTRTSGGFF
d_call: TRBD2
v_call: TRBV5-8
j_call: TRBJ2-3
clone_size: NA

cdr3_nt: TGTGCCAGCAGTTCAACAGGTTCGGTGAACACTGAAGCTTTCTTT
cdr3_aa: CASSSTGSVNTEAFF
d_call: NA
v_call: TRBV28
j_call: TRBJ1-1
clone_size: NA

cdr3_nt: TGTGCCAGCACCCTGGGCAGGTCAAACACTGAAGCTTTCTTT
cdr3_aa: CASTLGRSNTEAFF
d_call: NA
v_call: TRBV7-9
j_call: TRBJ1-1
clone_size: NA

cdr3_nt: TGTGCCAGCAGCTTAGGAAGCGGGGGGGCCTACAATGAGCAGTTCTTC
cdr3_aa: CASSLGSGGAYNEQFF
d_call: TRBD2
v_call: TRBV7-6
j_call: TRBJ2-1
clone_size: once

cdr3_nt: TGTGCCAGCAACACGGGGGATACGCAGTATTTT
cdr3_aa: CASNTGDTQYF
d_call: NA
v_call: TRBV6-5
j_call: TRBJ2-3
clone_size: NA

cdr3_nt: TGTGCCAGCAGCTCCCGAAGCGGGGGGGCCTCGAGGTCGAATGAGCAGTTCTTC
cdr3_aa: CASSSRSGGASRSNEQFF
d_call: TRBD2
v_call: TRBV9
j_call: TRBJ2-1
clone_size: once

cdr3_nt: TGTGCCAGCAGTTACCGAGACAGGCCCCACGAGCAGTACTTC
cdr3_aa: CASSYRDRPHEQYF
d_call: NA
v_call: TRBV6-6
j_call: TRBJ2-7
clone_size: once

cdr3_nt: TGCGCCAGCACGGAGGGGGGACAGGGGGTGTTCTGGAATTCACCCCTCCACTTT
cdr3_aa: CASTEGGQGVFWNSPLHF
d_call: TRBD1
v_call: TRBV5-1
j_call: TRBJ1-6
clone_size: NA

cdr3_nt: TGTGCCAGCAGCTTAGTCAGGGACAACTACGAGCAGTACTTC
cdr3_aa: CASSLVRDNYEQYF
d_call: NA
v_call: TRBV7-9
j_call: TRBJ2-7
clone_size: NA

cdr3_nt: TGTGCCAGCAGCTCAGGACAGGGGCGCCCCTTGCCCGTCTACGAGCAGTACTTC
cdr3_aa: CASSSGQGRPLPVYEQYF
d_call: TRBD1
v_call: TRBV13
j_call: TRBJ2-7
clone_size: NA

cdr3_nt: TGTGCCAGCAGACCAGCGGGGGGGCTCTGGAATGAGCAGTTCTTC
cdr3_aa: CASRPAGGLWNEQFF
d_call: TRBD2
v_call: TRBV6-6
j_call: TRBJ2-1
clone_size: NA

cdr3_nt: TGTGCCAGCAGCTTAGTGACAGGGAGAAAAGAGACCCAGTACTTC
cdr3_aa: CASSLVTGRKETQYF
d_call: TRBD1
v_call: TRBV7-9
j_call: TRBJ2-5
clone_size: NA

cdr3_nt: TGCGCCAGCAGCTTAGGACCGGGACAGGGTTACGAGCAGTACTTC
cdr3_aa: CASSLGPGQGYEQYF
d_call: TRBD1
v_call: TRBV5-1
j_call: TRBJ2-7
clone_size: once

cdr3_nt: TGTGCCAGCAGCCCGGACAGGGGGCGCCGCTATGGCTACACCTTC
cdr3_aa: CASSPDRGRRYGYTF
d_call: TRBD1
v_call: TRBV5-5
j_call: TRBJ1-2
clone_size: NA

cdr3_nt: TGTGCCAGTAGTATTTGGGGGGTAAGCAATCAGCCCCAGCATTTT
cdr3_aa: CASSIWGVSNQPQHF
d_call: NA
v_call: TRBV19
j_call: TRBJ1-5
clone_size: NA

cdr3_nt: TGTGCCAGCAGCCCCAGACTAGCGGGGGTGGATACGCAGTATTTT
cdr3_aa: CASSPRLAGVDTQYF
d_call: TRBD2
v_call: TRBV11-3
j_call: TRBJ2-3
clone_size: NA

cdr3_nt: TGTGCCAGCAAAATGACCGGGACAGGGGACATTAATTCACCCCTCCACTTT
cdr3_aa: CASKMTGTGDINSPLHF
d_call: NA
v_call: TRBV21-1
j_call: TRBJ1-6
clone_size: NA

cdr3_nt: TGTGCCAGCAGTTCCGCGGGGGGGCTAGAGACCCAGTACTTC
cdr3_aa: CASSSAGGLETQYF
d_call: TRBD2
v_call: TRBV6-5
j_call: TRBJ2-5
clone_size: NA

cdr3_nt: TGTGCCAGCAGCAAGAACAGGGGCGAGGGGAATGAGCAGTTCTTC
cdr3_aa: CASSKNRGEGNEQFF
d_call: TRBD1
v_call: TRBV7-3
j_call: TRBJ2-1
clone_size: NA

cdr3_nt: TGCGCCAGCAGCTTGGTGGCTAGCGGGGGGGCCGGAGATACGCAGTATTTT
cdr3_aa: CASSLVASGGAGDTQYF
d_call: TRBD2
v_call: TRBV5-1
j_call: TRBJ2-3
clone_size: NA

cdr3_nt: TGTGCCACCATTAAACAGGGTGCAAACTACGAGCAGTACTTC
cdr3_aa: CATIKQGANYEQYF
d_call: NA
v_call: TRBV6-1
j_call: TRBJ2-7
clone_size: NA

cdr3_nt: TGTGCCAGCAGTTACGCAGGATACTATGGCTACACCTTC
cdr3_aa: CASSYAGYYGYTF
d_call: NA
v_call: TRBV6-5
j_call: TRBJ1-2
clone_size: NA

cdr3_nt: TGTGCCAGCAGCCCACAGGGGAACAATCAGCCCCAGCATTTT
cdr3_aa: CASSPQGNNQPQHF
d_call: TRBD1
v_call: TRBV7-9
j_call: TRBJ1-5
clone_size: NA

cdr3_nt: TGTGCCAGCACCGTAGGACTTGACAATGAGCAGTTCTTC
cdr3_aa: CASTVGLDNEQFF
d_call: NA
v_call: TRBV7-9
j_call: TRBJ2-1
clone_size: NA

cdr3_nt: TGCAGCGCTTATAGCGGGGGAGATACCTCCTACAATGAGCAGTTCTTC
cdr3_aa: CSAYSGGDTSYNEQFF
d_call: TRBD2
v_call: TRBV29-1
j_call: TRBJ2-1
clone_size: NA

cdr3_nt: TGCGCCAGCAGCTTGGGGAGCCAAGAGACCCAGTACTTC
cdr3_aa: CASSLGSQETQYF
d_call: NA
v_call: TRBV5-1
j_call: TRBJ2-5
clone_size: NA

cdr3_nt: TGTGCCAGCAGCAGCCTAGACAATGAGCAGTTCTTC
cdr3_aa: CASSSLDNEQFF
d_call: NA
v_call: TRBV7-6
j_call: TRBJ2-1
clone_size: NA

cdr3_nt: TGTGCCAGCAGCCCAAGGACAGGGGGTAACTATGGCTACACCTTC
cdr3_aa: CASSPRTGGNYGYTF
d_call: TRBD1
v_call: TRBV6-1
j_call: TRBJ1-2
clone_size: NA

cdr3_nt: TGTGCCAGCAGCGCAGGGGGAACTGAAGCTTTCTTT
cdr3_aa: CASSAGGTEAFF
d_call: TRBD1
v_call: TRBV11-1
j_call: TRBJ1-1
clone_size: once

cdr3_nt: TGTGCCAGCAGTCCACTGGCGGGGCTTGGGGAGACCCAGTACTTC
cdr3_aa: CASSPLAGLGETQYF
d_call: NA
v_call: TRBV7-2
j_call: TRBJ2-5
clone_size: NA

cdr3_nt: TGTGCCAGCAGCCAAGATCAGAGGGGGGAGCAGTACTTC
cdr3_aa: CASSQDQRGEQYF
d_call: NA
v_call: TRBV4-2
j_call: TRBJ2-7
clone_size: NA

cdr3_nt: TGTGCCAGCTCGGGGATGAGCTCCTACAATGAGCAGTTCTTC
cdr3_aa: CASSGMSSYNEQFF
d_call: NA
v_call: TRBV2
j_call: TRBJ2-1
clone_size: NA

cdr3_nt: TGTGCCAGCAGTAGGTACGGTAGCGGGGGGGCGGGATACAATGAGCAGTTCTTC
cdr3_aa: CASSRYGSGGAGYNEQFF
d_call: TRBD2
v_call: TRBV6-9
j_call: TRBJ2-1
clone_size: NA

cdr3_nt: TGCAGCGTTGACGGTACCGGGAATGGCTACACCTTC
cdr3_aa: CSVDGTGNGYTF
d_call: NA
v_call: TRBV29-1
j_call: TRBJ1-2
clone_size: NA

cdr3_nt: TGTGCCAGCAGCCCCGGGACAGGTCCCTACGAGCAGTACTTC
cdr3_aa: CASSPGTGPYEQYF
d_call: TRBD1
v_call: TRBV7-8
j_call: TRBJ2-7
clone_size: NA

cdr3_nt: TGTGCCAGCAGTCCTCCCGCCAGGGGAGGGATGTTCGGTCAAGAGACCCAGTACTTC
cdr3_aa: CASSPPARGGMFGQETQYF
d_call: NA
v_call: TRBV27
j_call: TRBJ2-5
clone_size: NA

cdr3_nt: TGTGCCAGCACCCTAAAGGGGGCTAACTATGGCTACACCTTC
cdr3_aa: CASTLKGANYGYTF
d_call: NA
v_call: TRBV19
j_call: TRBJ1-2
clone_size: NA

cdr3_nt: TGTGCCAGCATTAGGGCAGGGGGCGCCACTGAAGCTTTCTTT
cdr3_aa: CASIRAGGATEAFF
d_call: TRBD1
v_call: TRBV27
j_call: TRBJ1-1
clone_size: NA

cdr3_nt: TGTGCCAGCAGCGTGCGGAGGGACTCCACAGATACGCAGTATTTT
cdr3_aa: CASSVRRDSTDTQYF
d_call: NA
v_call: TRBV9
j_call: TRBJ2-3
clone_size: NA

cdr3_nt: TGCGCCAGCAGCTTTAGTGGGACAGACCTTCAGGGCCAGTACTTC
cdr3_aa: CASSFSGTDLQGQYF
d_call: TRBD1
v_call: TRBV5-1
j_call: TRBJ2-5
clone_size: NA

cdr3_nt: TGCAGCGTTGAGTTAAGGGGCCGAAATCCTAACTATGGCTACACCTTC
cdr3_aa: CSVELRGRNPNYGYTF
d_call: NA
v_call: TRBV29-1
j_call: TRBJ1-2
clone_size: NA

cdr3_nt: TGTGCCAGCAGCGCCGGCCGGGAGACTGAAGCTTTCTTT
cdr3_aa: CASSAGRETEAFF
d_call: NA
v_call: TRBV9
j_call: TRBJ1-1
clone_size: NA

cdr3_nt: TGCGCCAGCAGCCAAGATGGAGGGGCGAGGGCAGATACGCAGTATTTT
cdr3_aa: CASSQDGGARADTQYF
d_call: NA
v_call: TRBV4-1
j_call: TRBJ2-3
clone_size: NA

cdr3_nt: TGTGCCAGCAGCTCGGGACTAGTCGTAGGCACAGATACGCAGTATTTT
cdr3_aa: CASSSGLVVGTDTQYF
d_call: TRBD2
v_call: TRBV5-5
j_call: TRBJ2-3
clone_size: NA

cdr3_nt: TGTGCCAGCAGCCCGAGCTTCTCCTACAATGAGCAGTTCTTC
cdr3_aa: CASSPSFSYNEQFF
d_call: NA
v_call: TRBV7-3
j_call: TRBJ2-1
clone_size: NA

cdr3_nt: TGCGCCAGCCGAGAGCGGGGGGCCCAGGCCCATAGCACAGATACGCAGTATTTT
cdr3_aa: CASRERGAQAHSTDTQYF
d_call: TRBD2
v_call: TRBV10-1
j_call: TRBJ2-3
clone_size: NA

cdr3_nt: TGTGCCAGCAGCTTCCTAAACGCAGATACGCAGTATTTT
cdr3_aa: CASSFLNADTQYF
d_call: NA
v_call: TRBV7-2
j_call: TRBJ2-3
clone_size: NA

cdr3_nt: TGTGCCTGGAGTGGATCGGACAGCTTCTACGAGCAGTACTTC
cdr3_aa: CAWSGSDSFYEQYF
d_call: NA
v_call: TRBV30
j_call: TRBJ2-7
clone_size: NA

cdr3_nt: TGTGCCAGCAGCGGCAGCAGGGGCGCCAGGTGGACTGGGGCCAACGTCCTGACTTTC
cdr3_aa: CASSGSRGARWTGANVLTF
d_call: NA
v_call: TRBV7-2
j_call: TRBJ2-6
clone_size: NA

cdr3_nt: TGTGCCAGCAGTCTGACAGGGGGCAACGAGCAGTACTTC
cdr3_aa: CASSLTGGNEQYF
d_call: TRBD1
v_call: TRBV6-5
j_call: TRBJ2-7
clone_size: NA

cdr3_nt: TGTGCCAGCAGTTATCTTCGGGCGGGGAACACCGGGGAGCTGTTTTTT
cdr3_aa: CASSYLRAGNTGELFF
d_call: NA
v_call: TRBV6-6
j_call: TRBJ2-2
clone_size: NA

cdr3_nt: TGCGCCAGCAGCTTGGGTATGGAGTACTACGAGCAGTACTTC
cdr3_aa: CASSLGMEYYEQYF
d_call: NA
v_call: TRBV5-1
j_call: TRBJ2-7
clone_size: NA

cdr3_nt: TGTGCCAGCAGCCCATACAGTAACTATGGCTACACCTTC
cdr3_aa: CASSPYSNYGYTF
d_call: NA
v_call: TRBV6-5
j_call: TRBJ1-2
clone_size: NA

cdr3_nt: TGCGCCAGCAGCCAAGTGGGGGGGGGTCGGTCACCCCTCCACTTT
cdr3_aa: CASSQVGGGRSPLHF
d_call: NA
v_call: TRBV4-1
j_call: TRBJ1-6
clone_size: NA

cdr3_nt: TGTGCCAGCAGTTGGGACACCGATAATTCACCCCTCCACTTT
cdr3_aa: CASSWDTDNSPLHF
d_call: NA
v_call: TRBV7-9
j_call: TRBJ1-6
clone_size: NA

cdr3_nt: TGTGCCAGCAGCTTAGGTGGGGCAGGAGAAAAACTGTTTTTT
cdr3_aa: CASSLGGAGEKLFF
d_call: NA
v_call: TRBV7-9
j_call: TRBJ1-4
clone_size: NA

cdr3_nt: TGTGCCAGCAGGGCCCAAGAGACCCAGTACTTC
cdr3_aa: CASRAQETQYF
d_call: NA
v_call: TRBV9
j_call: TRBJ2-5
clone_size: NA

cdr3_nt: TGTGCCAGTAGTGTTGACAGGGGGAACATTCAGTACTTC
cdr3_aa: CASSVDRGNIQYF
d_call: TRBD1
v_call: TRBV19
j_call: TRBJ2-4
clone_size: NA